Listed below are T cell receptor beta chains from one sample, sequenced in a study of blood T cell repertoires in COVID-19. Using immunoSEQ multiplex PCR, the repertoire was profiled, and TCRdb retains in-frame clones only, with some absent. The sample lists around 340,000 clones; 86% were seen once. Sequenced: peripheral blood. The receptors were sampled from an older woman with COVID-19, enrolled during active disease. Both conserved end residues are part of each CDR3.

J gene: TRBJ2-2; V gene: TRBV7-6; CDR3 protein: CASSFLTGGAGELFF
J gene: TRBJ1-1; V gene: TRBV6-5; CDR3 protein: CASSYWGPSNTEAFF
J gene: TRBJ1-1; V gene: TRBV11-2; CDR3 protein: CASSPRQGTSTEAFF
J gene: TRBJ1-2; V gene: TRBV6-1; CDR3 protein: CASSDDRGDNYGYTF
J gene: TRBJ2-2; V gene: TRBV25-1; CDR3 protein: CASSEYRLQANTGELFF
J gene: TRBJ1-6; V gene: TRBV6-4; CDR3 protein: CASRAQTGSYNSPLHF
J gene: TRBJ1-2; V gene: TRBV10-3; CDR3 protein: CAISADNYGYTF
J gene: TRBJ1-2; V gene: TRBV13; CDR3 protein: CASSLGLMQGASYGYTF
J gene: TRBJ2-3; V gene: TRBV12-5; CDR3 protein: CASGLAQLEDTQYF
J gene: TRBJ2-3; V gene: TRBV5-1; CDR3 protein: CASSLGWEDTQYF
J gene: TRBJ1-2; V gene: TRBV2; CDR3 protein: CASSATGGNYGYTF
J gene: TRBJ2-5; V gene: TRBV5-1; CDR3 protein: CASSLGFSGVQETQYF
J gene: TRBJ1-2; V gene: TRBV19; CDR3 protein: CASSGGYGYTF
J gene: TRBJ2-5; V gene: TRBV7-3; CDR3 protein: CASSNMGGLKTQYF
J gene: TRBJ1-1; V gene: TRBV21-1; CDR3 protein: CASSPKTLTGYHTEAFF